Given below is one TCR beta chain in context. The CDR3 totals 14 residues. Germline values: CDR1 MNHEY, CDR2 SVGAGI. V shed 7 bases and J shed 5 bases, with 17 bases lying between them. This sample is part of a study of T-cell memory formation after mild COVID-19. TCRdb re-derived calls from the 5' RACE reads in MiXCR, one entry per CDR3 protein. This table has over 400,000 distinct CDR3 sequences, about a quarter appearing once. The source material was PBMCs or a T cell subset sorted from them (not recorded which). The TCR sequence derives from an adult woman who had mild COVID-19 (a few samples of this study predate the infection). Cell type and time point are not known. This chain uses TRBV6-5 with TRBJ1-1; D not resolved. The CDR3 protein is CASNPGVMRTEAFF. CDR3 DNA: TGTGCCAGCAATCCAGGAGTCATGAGAACTGAAGCTTTCTTT.